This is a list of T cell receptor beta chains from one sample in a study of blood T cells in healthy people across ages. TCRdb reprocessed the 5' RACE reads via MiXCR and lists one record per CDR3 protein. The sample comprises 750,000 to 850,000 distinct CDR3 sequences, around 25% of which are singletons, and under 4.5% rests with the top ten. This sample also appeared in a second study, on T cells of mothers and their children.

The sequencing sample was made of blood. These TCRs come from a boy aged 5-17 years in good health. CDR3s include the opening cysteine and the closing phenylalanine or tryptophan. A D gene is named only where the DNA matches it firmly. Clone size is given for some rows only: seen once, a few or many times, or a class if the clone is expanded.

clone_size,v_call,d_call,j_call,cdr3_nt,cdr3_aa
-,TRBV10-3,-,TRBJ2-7,TGTGCCATCGGTGAGTCGGCTGCGAGGGATCGCCGCTACGAGCAGTACTTC,CAIGESAARDRRYEQYF
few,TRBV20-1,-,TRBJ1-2,TGCAGTGCTCGAGGGGACGGCAGGAACTATGGCTACACCTTC,CSARGDGRNYGYTF
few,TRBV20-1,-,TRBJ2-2,TGCAGTGCCTCCCGGGACGGGGGGCAGCTTACCGGGGAGCTGTTTTTT,CSASRDGGQLTGELFF
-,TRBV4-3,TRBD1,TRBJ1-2,TGCGCCAGCAGCCCTGATAGGAGACAGGGAACCTATGGCTACACCTTC,CASSPDRRQGTYGYTF
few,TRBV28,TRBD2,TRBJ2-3,TGTGCCAGCAGCCCGCGGGGGACTAGCACAGATACGCAGTATTTT,CASSPRGTSTDTQYF
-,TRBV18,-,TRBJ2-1,TGTGCCAGCTCAGACTCCAGTCTAGTCTATGAGCAGTTCTTC,CASSDSSLVYEQFF
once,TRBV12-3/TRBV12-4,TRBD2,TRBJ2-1,TGTGCCAGCAGCACAACAGGACTAGCGGGATACAATGAGCAGTTCTTC,CASSTTGLAGYNEQFF
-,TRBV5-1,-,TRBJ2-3,TGCGCCAGCAGCGGAGAGACAGGAGGTACGCAGTATTTT,CASSGETGGTQYF
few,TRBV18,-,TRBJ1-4,TGTGCCAGCTCACTAACTCGGGGGACTTCTAATGAAAAACTGTTTTTT,CASSLTRGTSNEKLFF
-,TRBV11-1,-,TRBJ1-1,TGTGCCAGCAGCCTACCCCAGAGACGGAACACTGAAGCTTTCTTT,CASSLPQRRNTEAFF
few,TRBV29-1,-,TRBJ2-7,TGCAGCGTGACAGGAATCTCCTACGAGCAGTACTTC,CSVTGISYEQYF
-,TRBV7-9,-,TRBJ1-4,TGTGCCAGCAGCTTGGAAGACAGGTTAAATGAAAAACTGTTTTTT,CASSLEDRLNEKLFF
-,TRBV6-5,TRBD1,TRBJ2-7,TGTGCCAGCGGGGACAGGAGCTCCTACGAGCAGTACTTC,CASGDRSSYEQYF
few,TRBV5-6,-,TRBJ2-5,TGTGCCAGCAGCGGGACTGGAGCGGGGACAGCTCAAGAGACCCAGTACTTC,CASSGTGAGTAQETQYF
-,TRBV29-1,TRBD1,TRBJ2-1,TGCAGCGTTGACGCAGACAGGGTGAATGAGCAGTTCTTC,CSVDADRVNEQFF
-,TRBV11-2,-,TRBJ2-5,TGTGCCAGCAGCTCCTTGACAGGGAGGTTGCAGACCCAGTACTTC,CASSSLTGRLQTQYF
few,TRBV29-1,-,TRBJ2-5,TGCAGCGTAAGGGGACCTCAAGAGACCCAGTACTTC,CSVRGPQETQYF
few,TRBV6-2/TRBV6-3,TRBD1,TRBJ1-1,TGTGCCAGCAGTTCAAGACAGGGTGAAGCTTTCTTT,CASSSRQGEAFF
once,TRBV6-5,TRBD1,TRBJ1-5,TGTGCCAGTACCCGGGACAGGGCAGGGACTCAGCCCCAGCATTTT,CASTRDRAGTQPQHF
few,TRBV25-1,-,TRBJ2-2,TGTGCCAGCAGTGAATATTTAACCGGGGAGCTGTTTTTT,CASSEYLTGELFF
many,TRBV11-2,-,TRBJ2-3,TGTGCCAGCAGCTCGACAGGGCGCGGGGGACTAGTTTTTCCAGATACGCAGTATTTT,CASSSTGRGGLVFPDTQYF
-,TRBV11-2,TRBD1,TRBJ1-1,TGTGCCAGCAGCTTATTGACAGGGTCGAAGACTGAAGCTTTCTTT,CASSLLTGSKTEAFF
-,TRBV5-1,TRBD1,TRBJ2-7,TGCGCCAGCAGCTTTACTGGACAGGGCGACGAGCAGTACTTC,CASSFTGQGDEQYF
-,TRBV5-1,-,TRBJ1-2,TGCGCCAGCAGCGGAAGGACTGACTACTGTGGCTACACCTTC,CASSGRTDYCGYTF
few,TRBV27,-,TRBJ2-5,TGTGCCAGCAGTTTATGGGGCGGAAGGACTGTGGCCCAGTACTTC,CASSLWGGRTVAQYF
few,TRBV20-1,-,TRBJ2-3,TGCAGTGCTCAAGCAGATACGCAGTATTTT,CSAQADTQYF
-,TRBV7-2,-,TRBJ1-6,TGTGCCAGCAGTCGAGACGTTGCGGGGTATAATTCACCCCTCCACTTT,CASSRDVAGYNSPLHF
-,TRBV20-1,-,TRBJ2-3,TGCAGTGCTAGTTCCGACACAGATACGCAGTATTTT,CSASSDTDTQYF
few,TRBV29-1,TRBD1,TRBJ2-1,TGCAGCGTTGGACAGGGGGGCAATGAGCAGTTCTTC,CSVGQGGNEQFF